These 9 T cell receptor beta chains originate from one sample sequenced in a study of blood T cells in healthy people across ages. A J-beta primer mix and a sample-barcoded 5' primer were used in a second PCR of about 7 to 12 cycles. TCRdb called the 5' RACE reads again in MiXCR, with one record for every CDR3 protein. The sample has just under 900,000 distinct CDR3 sequences; about 30% are singletons. Sequenced sample: blood. The receptors originated from a woman older than 75 in good health.

This clonotype was found many times. The rearrangement links TRBV5-4 to TRBJ2-1; 11 bases are shared with TRBD2. The CDR3 loop spans 15 amino acids. V shed 4 bases, J shed 8 bases, and the junction held 8 bases outside the gene matches. From germline, CDR1 is SGHNT and CDR2 YYREEE (reference sequence). CDR3 sequence (DNA): TGTGCCAGCAGCCGTAGCGGGGGGGCTGTCGATGAGCAGTTCTTC. Translated, it gives CASSRSGGAVDEQFF.

This clonotype was found many times. The J gene is TRBJ1-4, the V gene TRBV7-2; D is perhaps TRBD1 (6 bases). V lost 5 bases to trimming and J lost 5 bases, with 12 bases between them. This CDR3 is built from 14 residues. Germline V gene sequence: CDR1 SGHTA, CDR2 FQGNSA. CDR3 residues: CASSPTGPNEKLFF. For the CDR3, the DNA is TGTGCCAGCAGCCCGACAGGCCCCAATGAAAAACTGTTTTTT.

The rearrangement uses TRBV11-2 and TRBJ2-6; no definite D call. Deletions cut 1 base from V and 0 bases from J, with 10 bases between. The CDR3 is 17 residues long. Germline CDR1 and CDR2: SGHAT and FQNNGV. The CDR3 coding sequence is TGTGCCAGCAGCTTAGCTTCCGATTACTCTGGGGCCAACGTCCTGACTTTC. It translates to CASSLASDYSGANVLTF. Complete variable domain (other parts from reference TRBV11-2 and TRBJ2-6): EAGVAQSPRYKIIEKRQSVAFWCNPISGHATLYWYQQILGQGPKLLIQFQNNGVVDDSQLPKDRFSAERLKGVDSTLKIQPAKLEDSAVYLCASSLASDYSGANVLTFGAGSRLTVL.

This clonotype was observed at least ten times. The CDR3, as DNA: TGTGCCAGCAGTGACGCAGGGATTCGCGGGTTGGATACGCAGTATTTT. It codes for CASSDAGIRGLDTQYF. V usage is TRBV27 and J usage is TRBJ2-3; D tentatively reads TRBD1 or TRBD2 (5 bases each). Germline CDR1 and CDR2: MNHEY and SMNVEV (reference sequence). The CDR3 consists of 16 residues. The V end lost 5 bases, the J end lost 6 bases, and 21 bases lay between the germline ends.

In this sample, this clonotype turned up many times. The genes are TRBV7-9 and TRBJ1-6; D gene ambiguous. Germline-derived CDR1 and CDR2 are SEHNR and FQNEAQ (reference sequence). The CDR3 totals 12 residues. Trimming pared 1 base from V and 12 bases from J, leaving 7 bases between. The CDR3 DNA reads TGTGCCAGCAGCTTAGTGGGAGGACCCCTCCACTTT. It codes for CASSLVGGPLHF.

This clonotype was recorded at least ten times. This rearrangement joins TRBV12-3 or TRBV12-4 to TRBJ1-2, with 7 nucleotides matching TRBD1. This CDR3 comprises 12 residues. Germline trimming cut 5 bases from V and 8 bases from J; bases unmatched to any gene: 5. Written as DNA, the CDR3 is TGTGCCAGCAGTCGACAGGGCAAGGGCTACACCTTC. Its protein product is CASSRQGKGYTF.

This clonotype was detected ten times or more. This chain links TRBV24-1 with TRBJ2-1; D gene ambiguous. The CDR3 is made up of 11 amino acids. The V end lost 7 bases, the J end lost 4 bases, and 4 bases lay between the germline ends. Germline CDR1 and CDR2: KGHDR and SFDVKD. The CDR3 DNA reads TGTGCCACCAGCTTATACAATGAGCAGTTCTTC. This encodes CATSLYNEQFF.

This chain joins TRBV20-1 and TRBJ1-1, with no clear D. The CDR3 covers 14 residues. In germline, CDR1 is DFQATT, CDR2 SNEGSKA (reference sequence). Deletions cut 1 base from V and 5 bases from J, with 14 bases between. The CDR3 reads CSARVEERGTEAFF. The CDR3 nucleotides read TGCAGTGCTAGAGTAGAGGAGAGAGGGACTGAAGCTTTCTTT.

Ten or more counts support this clonotype. This chain uses TRBV7-2 with TRBJ2-6; D gene unclear. The CDR3 runs to 17 residues. V lost 1 base and J lost 2, with 12 bases in between. Germline V gene lookup returns CDR1 SGHTA and CDR2 FQGNSA. The CDR3 coding sequence is TGTGCCAGCAGCTTAGACCAGATCGGTACTGGGGCCAACGTCCTGACTTTC. It translates to CASSLDQIGTGANVLTF.